The T cell receptor (beta chain) under discussion was sequenced for a study of blood T cell repertoires in COVID-19. About the research overall: Sites across the United States, Italy and Spain contributed samples from acute and convalescent COVID-19.

The CDR3 loop spans 12 amino acids. Germline V gene sequence: CDR1 LGHDT, CDR2 YNNKEL (reference sequence). V was cut by 5 bases and J by 2 bases, with 5 bases left in between. The table came from immunoSEQ multiplex PCR; TCRdb's copy has only in-frame clones and leaves some out. This sample yields roughly 300,000 clones, of which around 86% are seen a single time; roughly a tenth belongs to the top ten. The receptor was derived from a woman aged 18-29 years who had recovered from COVID-19. The sequenced material came from PBMCs or T cells enriched from blood (not recorded which). The rearrangement joins TRBV3-1 (or the pseudogene TRBV3-2) to TRBJ2-3, with D unclear. The CDR3: CASSDTTDTQYF. DNA for the CDR3: TGTGCCAGCAGCGACACCACAGATACGCAGTATTTT.